These T cell receptor beta chains were read from a single sample in a study of prognosis after radiotherapy for stage I lung cancer. TCRdb re-derived calls from the multiplex PCR reads in MiXCR, one entry per CDR3 protein. The data contain 15,000 to 20,000 distinct CDR3 sequences, 45% to 50% of them singletons. The specimen was PBMCs, collected before or after stereotactic body radiation therapy (not recorded which). These receptors all come from a donor aged 50 or older with non-small cell lung cancer. Both conserved end residues are part of each CDR3. The D gene is left open where the match is weak. Rows give clone size only sometimes, using once, few, many, or a class for an expanded clone.

CDR3,DNA,D,size,J,V
CASSRDTELSESFF,TGTGCCAGCAGCAGGGACACGGAACTTTCTGAATCTTTCTTT,-,-,TRBJ1-1,TRBV6-1
CAWSVPGQGGEQYF,TGTGCCTGGAGTGTTCCGGGACAGGGCGGCGAGCAGTACTTC,TRBD1,medium-sized,TRBJ2-7,TRBV30
CASSSPSGGVAEQYF,TGTGCCAGCAGCTCTCCCAGCGGGGGTGTGGCCGAGCAGTACTTC,TRBD2,many,TRBJ2-7,TRBV9
CAWSASGVTGELFF,TGTGCCTGGAGTGCCAGCGGGGTCACCGGGGAGCTGTTTTTT,TRBD2,medium-sized,TRBJ2-2,TRBV30
CASSTTSGGPYEQYF,TGTGCCAGCAGTACTACTAGCGGGGGGCCTTACGAGCAGTACTTC,TRBD2,-,TRBJ2-7,TRBV6-1
CAWSAPNTEAFF,TGTGCCTGGAGTGCTCCGAACACTGAAGCTTTCTTT,-,-,TRBJ1-1,TRBV30
CASRSSAVGELFF,TGTGCCAGCAGATCTAGCGCTGTCGGGGAGCTGTTTTTT,-,many,TRBJ2-2,TRBV4-2
CSASPNRTGTEDFF,TGCAGTGCTTCCCCCAACCGGACAGGGACTGAAGATTTCTTT,TRBD1,once,TRBJ1-1,TRBV20-1
CASSSYMGTDTQYF,TGCGCCAGCAGCTCTTACATGGGCACAGATACGCAGTATTTT,-,-,TRBJ2-3,TRBV5-1
CASSSLIGQDNQPQHF,TGTGCCAGCAGTTCCTTAATCGGACAGGACAATCAGCCCCAGCATTTT,TRBD1,many,TRBJ1-5,TRBV28
CASRAERGRGYGYTF,TGTGCCAGCAGAGCCGAAAGGGGGCGAGGATATGGCTACACCTTC,TRBD1,-,TRBJ1-2,TRBV6-2/TRBV6-3